This T cell receptor (beta chain) was profiled in a study of regulatory T cells in long-lasting Graves disease. Time point reported: newly diagnosed GD, antithyroid drugs for less than 3 months. The TCR library was prepared using RNA isolated from PBMCs. The patients included were those that came from an endocrinology department in Xi'an, China. This clonotype was seen many times. V lost 5 bases to trimming and J lost 0 bases, with 12 bases between them. This CDR3 spans 15 amino acids. CDR1 MNHEY and CDR2 SVGEGT come from the germline V gene. Libraries of TCR beta came from iRepertoire HTBI primers plus Arm-PCR of CDR3 regions. Each CDR3 protein gets one entry after TCRdb re-called the multiplex PCR reads with MiXCR. Of around 250,000 distinct CDR3 sequences listed, 15% to 20% were seen once; the top ten hold around 15%. The same sample was also used in a study of T cells in Graves' hyperthyroidism and ophthalmopathy.

The receptor was derived from a woman younger than 45 with Graves disease. This sequence joins TRBV6-2 or TRBV6-3 and TRBJ2-3; D may be TRBD1 (5 bases). The sequences come from peripheral blood mononuclear cells (PBMCs), collected at new diagnosis, from a patient treated with antithyroid drugs. The CDR3 DNA follows: TGTGCCAGCAGTAACGTTTGGGGCAGCACAGATACGCAGTATTTT. This sequence encodes CASSNVWGSTDTQYF.